Here is one T cell receptor (beta chain) with its context. Trimming removed 2 bases from V and 3 bases from J; junction bases left unmatched: 2. Per germline, CDR1 SGHRS and CDR2 YFSETQ. The CDR3 totals 14 residues. Patients from Seattle were sampled longitudinally, starting during active infection. Per the authors' pipeline: Amplification from reference gene primers served as the basis for estimated nucleated cell counts. This table comes from immunoSEQ multiplex PCR, and its TCRdb copy is limited to in-frame clones, with some not included. That table is the source of V, J and clone size, and D and trimming were worked out from the DNA. The sample lists roughly 180,000 clones, 79% occurring once. The data stem from a study of blood T cell repertoires in COVID-19. Study context: Specimens from acute and convalescent COVID-19 originated in the United States, Italy and Spain. The cDNA or gDNA used as material had been derived from T cells, B-cell-depleted T cells, or PBMCs.

The TCR comes from a woman aged 55-75 years with COVID-19, enrolled during active disease. The rearrangement joins TRBV5-1 to TRBJ1-2; 9 bases fit TRBD1. Sequencing was done on a sample of peripheral blood. CDR3 in amino acids: CASSFWTGDYGYTF. The CDR3 region has the DNA TGCGCCAGCAGCTTTTGGACAGGGGACTATGGCTACACCTTC.